This T cell receptor beta chain was identified in a study of CD8 T cells in ankylosing spondylitis. There are 16 residues in the CDR3. Germline-derived CDR1 and CDR2 are MNHEY and SVGAGI. V was pared by 6 bases and J by 0 bases, with 17 bases between. TCRdb re-analysed the 5' RACE reads in MiXCR, keeping a single row per CDR3 protein. This table holds around 250,000 distinct CDR3 sequences, around 32% found once. Comment on this clonotype: Antigen unknown.

Broader study findings: One TCR beta motif, made up of 7 or 8 highly homologous variants, appeared characteristic of ankylosing spondylitis blood. Some motif variants were previously reported in reactive arthritis synovial fluid and blood. Disease-linked clones reportedly showed significant enrichment in matched ankylosing spondylitis synovial fluid. In peripheral blood, disease-linked CD8+ clones occurred at relatively low frequencies.

Sequenced sample: blood, either unsorted or a sorted T cell fraction (not recorded which). The receptor was derived from a male donor with ankylosing spondylitis or in good health (not recorded which). The chain is built from TRBV6-5 and TRBJ2-5; either TRBD1 or TRBD2 may fit D (6 bases each). The CDR3 loop is CASSYGGSPYQETQYF. The CDR3 DNA sequence: TGTGCCAGCAGCTACGGGGGCAGCCCGTACCAAGAGACCCAGTACTTC.